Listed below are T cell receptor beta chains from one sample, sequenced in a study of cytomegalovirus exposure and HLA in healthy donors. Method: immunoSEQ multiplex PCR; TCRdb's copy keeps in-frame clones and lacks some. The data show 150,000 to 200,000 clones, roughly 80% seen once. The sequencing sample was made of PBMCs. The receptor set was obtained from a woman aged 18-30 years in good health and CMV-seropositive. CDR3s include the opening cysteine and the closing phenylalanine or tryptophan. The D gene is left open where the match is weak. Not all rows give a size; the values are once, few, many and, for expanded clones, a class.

CASSGDSGHNEQFF	TGTGCCAGCAGCGGGGACAGCGGTCACAATGAGCAGTTCTTC	-	TRBD1	TRBV11-2	TRBJ2-1
CASSPGTGYNEQFF	TGTGCCAGCAGTCCCGGGACAGGGTACAATGAGCAGTTCTTC	few	TRBD1	TRBV27	TRBJ2-1
CSVEGDRSFNEQFF	TGCAGCGTTGAGGGCGATCGGTCCTTTAATGAGCAGTTCTTC	-	-	TRBV29-1	TRBJ2-1
CASSITGGPSYEQYF	TGTGCCAGTAGTATCACAGGGGGCCCCTCCTACGAGCAGTACTTC	-	TRBD1	TRBV19	TRBJ2-7
CASSQQTGVLNEKLFF	TGTGCCAGCAGCCAACAGACAGGGGTACTTAATGAAAAACTGTTTTTT	-	TRBD1	TRBV4-2	TRBJ1-4
CASTSGGNSDTQYF	TGTGCCAGCACTAGCGGGGGGAACTCAGATACGCAGTATTTT	-	TRBD2	TRBV6-5	TRBJ2-3
CASSFRGGAYNEQFF	TGTGCCAGTAGTTTTCGAGGGGGGGCCTACAATGAGCAGTTCTTC	-	-	TRBV19	TRBJ2-1
CASSPRDRDNYQPQHF	TGTGCCAGCTCGCCTCGGGACAGGGATAACTATCAGCCCCAGCATTTT	few	TRBD1	TRBV18	TRBJ1-5
CASSRRAGVPYGYTF	TGTGCCAGCAGCCGTAGGGCCGGGGTCCCCTATGGCTACACCTTC	-	-	TRBV21-1	TRBJ1-2
CASSSDPRTRSTDTQYF	TGCGCCAGCAGCTCTGACCCTAGGACTAGAAGCACAGATACGCAGTATTTT	-	TRBD2	TRBV5-1	TRBJ2-3